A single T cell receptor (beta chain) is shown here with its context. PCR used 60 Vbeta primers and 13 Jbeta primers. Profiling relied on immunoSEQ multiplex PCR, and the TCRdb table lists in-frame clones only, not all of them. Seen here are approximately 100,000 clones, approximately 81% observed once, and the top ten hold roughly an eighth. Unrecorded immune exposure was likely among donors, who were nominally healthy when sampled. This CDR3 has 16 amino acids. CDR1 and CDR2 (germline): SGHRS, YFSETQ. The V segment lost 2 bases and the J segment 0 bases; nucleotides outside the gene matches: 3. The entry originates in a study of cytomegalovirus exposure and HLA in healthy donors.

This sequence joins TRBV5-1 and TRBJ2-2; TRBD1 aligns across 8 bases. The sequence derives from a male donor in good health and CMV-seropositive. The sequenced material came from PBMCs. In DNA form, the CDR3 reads TGCGCCAGCAGCTTACAGGGGGACGCGAACACCGGGGAGCTGTTTTTT. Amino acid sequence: CASSLQGDANTGELFF.